A selection of T cell receptor beta chains follows, all from one sample in a study of CD8 T cells in Susac syndrome. TCRdb passed the immunoSEQ multiplex PCR reads through MiXCR, listing each CDR3 protein once. The sample carries around 56,000 distinct CDR3 sequences, about 92% recorded once. Sequenced material: CD8+ T cells from PBMCs. The receptors stem from a human donor in good health. Both conserved end residues are part of each CDR3. A D gene is named only where the DNA matches it firmly. Size tells how often a clone was seen (once, few, many) or the class of an expanded clone, and some rows leave it out.

J | size | D | V | DNA | CDR3
TRBJ2-3 | . | . | TRBV6-1 | TGTGCCAGCAGCCCGGGTTATGGGACAGATACGCAGTATTTT | CASSPGYGTDTQYF
TRBJ1-5 | . | . | TRBV3-1 | TGTGCCAGCAGCCAACGCCCTCTCGAGACGGCATCGGGTCAGCCCCAGCATTTT | CASSQRPLETASGQPQHF
TRBJ2-7 | once | TRBD2 | TRBV4-1 | TGCGCCAGCAGCCAAGTAGCGGGGGGAGACTACGAGCAGTACTTC | CASSQVAGGDYEQYF
TRBJ1-1 | . | . | TRBV19 | TGTGCCATTATCCGGGCCACTGAAGCTTTCTTT | CAIIRATEAFF
TRBJ2-7 | . | TRBD1 | TRBV27 | TGTGCCAGCAGAATCGGGACAGGCTCCTACGAGCAGTACTTC | CASRIGTGSYEQYF
TRBJ2-1 | . | TRBD1 | TRBV15 | TGTGCCACCAGCACCCTCCCTACAGGGGCCCTTTACAATGAGCAGTTCTTC | CATSTLPTGALYNEQFF
TRBJ2-5 | once | . | TRBV27 | TGTGCCAGCAGTCCCTTGGGCTCCGGGGAGACCCAGTACTTC | CASSPLGSGETQYF
TRBJ2-3 | . | . | TRBV12-3/TRBV12-4 | TGTGCCAGCAGGGGCGGCTTTCCAAAGCAGTATTTT | CASRGGFPKQYF
TRBJ2-1 | . | TRBD2 | TRBV20-1 | TGCAGTGCTAGGCCTAGCGGGTACTACAATGAGCAGTTCTTC | CSARPSGYYNEQFF
TRBJ1-2 | . | . | TRBV19 | TGTGCCAGTAGTATGAGAGGCATCTCCGACTATGGCTACACCTTC | CASSMRGISDYGYTF
TRBJ2-1 | . | . | TRBV6-2/TRBV6-3 | TGTGCCAGCGGCCGAGGGGAGCAGTTCTTC | CASGRGEQFF
TRBJ1-2 | . | TRBD1 | TRBV12-3/TRBV12-4 | TGTGCCAGCAGTTTCGGACAGGGAGCTAACTATGGCTACACCTTC | CASSFGQGANYGYTF
TRBJ1-2 | . | . | TRBV12-3/TRBV12-4 | TGTGCCAGCAGTTTAGGGGGGGGGATTACGAACTATGGCTACACCTTC | CASSLGGGITNYGYTF
TRBJ2-7 | . | . | TRBV29-1 | TGCAGCGTTGAAATCGGCCCCTACGAGCAGTACTTC | CSVEIGPYEQYF
TRBJ1-2 | once | . | TRBV3-1 | TGTGCCAGCAGCCAAGTGGTCCCAGACCGGGACCCAGCTAACTATGGCTACACCTTC | CASSQVVPDRDPANYGYTF
TRBJ2-7 | . | . | TRBV19 | TGTGCCAGTAGTATAGGCTACGCCGGGACTCATAGCGAGCAGTACTTC | CASSIGYAGTHSEQYF
TRBJ2-7 | few | TRBD1 | TRBV6-5 | TGTGCCAGCAGTCCGGGACAGCGTTACGAGCAGTACTTC | CASSPGQRYEQYF
TRBJ1-2 | . | . | TRBV3-1 | TGTGCCAGCAGCCCCACGTCTGGCTATGGCTACACCTTC | CASSPTSGYGYTF
TRBJ2-3 | . | TRBD2 | TRBV9 | TGTGCCAGCAGCACGTTAGCGGGGGGGCATACGCAGTATTTT | CASSTLAGGHTQYF
TRBJ1-2 | . | . | TRBV29-1 | TGCAGCGTTGGGCGAGGCTACACCTTC | CSVGRGYTF
TRBJ1-2 | once | . | TRBV19 | TGTGCCAGTTATGGCTACACCTTC | CASYGYTF
TRBJ1-2 | . | . | TRBV13 | TGTGCCAGCAGCTTTCAAGGCGGCTACACCTTC | CASSFQGGYTF
TRBJ1-1 | . | . | TRBV20-1 | TGCAGTCCGCGGGACGGCGAAGCTTTCTTT | CSPRDGEAFF
TRBJ1-1 | . | TRBD1 | TRBV19 | TGTGCCAGTAGTGAGGGGGCTGAGACTGAAGCTTTCTTT | CASSEGAETEAFF
TRBJ2-2 | . | . | TRBV2 | TGTGCCAGCATATCACTTCAAACCGGGGAGCTGCTTTTT | CASISLQTGELLF
TRBJ2-3 | . | . | TRBV4-1 | TGCGCCAGCAGCCAAGACGGGGATACGCAGTATTTT | CASSQDGDTQYF
TRBJ2-2 | . | TRBD2 | TRBV6-5 | TGTGCCAGCAGTTACTCGTTTTTAGCGGGGGAGGCCGGGGAGCTGTTTTTT | CASSYSFLAGEAGELFF
TRBJ2-2 | . | TRBD2 | TRBV12-5 | TGTGCTAGTGCCCCCCTGGGGGGGGACACCGGGGAGCTGTTTTTT | CASAPLGGDTGELFF
TRBJ2-1 | . | . | TRBV7-9 | TGTGCCAGCAGCCTGGTGGGGGGAGAGGACAATGAGCAGTTCTTC | CASSLVGGEDNEQFF
TRBJ1-1 | . | . | TRBV6-5 | TGTGCCAGCAGTTACTCGATGTGGGTGTCGGGGAACACTGAAGCTTTCTTT | CASSYSMWVSGNTEAFF
TRBJ1-4 | . | . | TRBV20-1 | TGCAGTGCTAGAGATCTCTTCAGGGTGGGGGAAAAACTGTTTTTT | CSARDLFRVGEKLFF
TRBJ2-1 | . | TRBD2 | TRBV7-9 | TGTGCCAGCAGCTCGACTAGCGGAGCCTACAATGAGCAGTTCTTC | CASSSTSGAYNEQFF
TRBJ2-3 | once | TRBD2 | TRBV28 | TGTGCCAGCAGTTTATCGGCTAGCGGGGGGGCGGATACGCAGTATTTT | CASSLSASGGADTQYF
TRBJ2-1 | . | TRBD1 | TRBV13 | TGTGCCAGCAGGTGGGACAGTAAGGCCAATGAGCAGTTCTTC | CASRWDSKANEQFF
TRBJ2-1 | . | TRBD2 | TRBV12-3/TRBV12-4 | TGTGCCAGCAGTTCCCCGGGGGGGCCCTACAATGAGCAGTTCTTC | CASSSPGGPYNEQFF
TRBJ1-2 | . | . | TRBV6-5 | TGTGCCAGCAGTTATAACGAGGGAGGCTATGGCTACACCTTC | CASSYNEGGYGYTF
TRBJ2-5 | . | TRBD1 | TRBV2 | TGTGCCAGCAGTGTCGGGACAGGGGTAAAGGAGACCCAGTACTTC | CASSVGTGVKETQYF
TRBJ2-3 | once | . | TRBV4-3 | TGCGCCAGCAGCCAAGATAGATCGATAACCACTAGCACAGATACGCAGTATTTT | CASSQDRSITTSTDTQYF
TRBJ1-1 | once | . | TRBV6-5 | TGTGCCAGCAGTTACTCGGAAGGAAACACTGAAGCTTTCTTT | CASSYSEGNTEAFF
TRBJ2-1 | . | TRBD1 | TRBV24-1 | TGTGCCACCAGTGAGGGGACAGGGCCATCCTACAATGAGCAGTTCTTC | CATSEGTGPSYNEQFF
TRBJ1-6 | . | . | TRBV6-6 | TGTGCCAGCAGTACCGACGGGACTGCCACAAATTCACCCCTCCACTTT | CASSTDGTATNSPLHF
TRBJ2-5 | . | . | TRBV28 | TGTGCCAGCAGTTTAGGAGGGACTCCGGTGGAGACCCAGTACTTC | CASSLGGTPVETQYF
TRBJ1-3 | . | . | TRBV4-1 | TGCGCCAGCAGCCCTGGACCAGGCGACTCTGGAAACACCATATATTTT | CASSPGPGDSGNTIYF
TRBJ2-3 | . | . | TRBV4-3 | TGCGCCAGCAGCCAAGAAAGGCACCCGACAGATACGCAGTATTTT | CASSQERHPTDTQYF
TRBJ2-7 | . | TRBD1 | TRBV7-2 | TGTGCCAGCAGCTTAGCGGCAGGGGGTGGCGAGCAGTACTTC | CASSLAAGGGEQYF
TRBJ2-1 | once | . | TRBV28 | TGTGCCAGCAGTTTAGGAGGGGGGCACGATGAGCAGTTCTTC | CASSLGGGHDEQFF
TRBJ2-1 | . | . | TRBV11-2 | TGTGCCAGCAGCTCAGGCCCTTACGGGGCAAACAATGAGCAGTTCTTC | CASSSGPYGANNEQFF
TRBJ2-7 | . | . | TRBV25-1 | TGTGCCAGCAGTGAGTGGCCCCAACCCTACGAGCAGTACTTC | CASSEWPQPYEQYF
TRBJ1-5 | few | . | TRBV7-2 | TGTGCCAGCAGCTTAATTCTAGCCAGCAATCAGCCCCAGCATTTT | CASSLILASNQPQHF
TRBJ1-1 | . | . | TRBV12-3/TRBV12-4 | TGTGCCAGCAGCCCACGAAGCAGGGTTTCGGGGACTGAAGCTTTCTTT | CASSPRSRVSGTEAFF
TRBJ2-1 | . | TRBD1 | TRBV29-1 | TGCAGCGTTGCACCGGGGACAGGCAATGAGCAGTTCTTC | CSVAPGTGNEQFF
TRBJ2-4 | . | . | TRBV4-2 | TGTGCCAGCAGCCCCCTTTTGAATCGGGCCTCCGAGGGATCCAAAAACATTCAGTACTTC | CASSPLLNRASEGSKNIQYF
TRBJ2-2 | . | . | TRBV7-8 | TGTGCCAGCAGCTTACTCTGGGGTCCCGGGGAGCTGTTTTTT | CASSLLWGPGELFF
TRBJ1-1 | . | . | TRBV2 | TGTGCCAGCAGAGCTAGATTACAGGGCTTGAACACTGAAGCTTTCTTT | CASRARLQGLNTEAFF
TRBJ1-5 | . | . | TRBV19 | TGTGCCAGTAGTAGTAGCTTCAATCAGCCCCAGCATTTT | CASSSSFNQPQHF
TRBJ2-7 | . | TRBD1 | TRBV27 | TGTGCCAGCAGTTTACTACAGGGGGCCGACGAGCAGTACTTC | CASSLLQGADEQYF
TRBJ2-1 | . | TRBD2 | TRBV11-2 | TGTGCCAGCAGCCCCAGTCCCCTGACTAGCGGGGCGTACTACAATGAGCAGTTCTTC | CASSPSPLTSGAYYNEQFF
TRBJ2-3 | once | TRBD2 | TRBV6-1 | TGTGCCAGCAGTGAAGGGCGGGGGGGCACAGATACGCAGTATTTT | CASSEGRGGTDTQYF
TRBJ1-4 | . | . | TRBV7-9 | TGTGCCAGCAGCTCTACCCTAAATCGGGCTAATGAAAAACTGTTTTTT | CASSSTLNRANEKLFF